Shown below are 30 T cell receptor beta chains from a single sample sequenced in a study of cytomegalovirus exposure and HLA in healthy donors. Amplification used 60 Vbeta primers and 13 Jbeta primers. Profiling relied on immunoSEQ multiplex PCR, and the TCRdb table lists in-frame clones only, not all of them. This table has about 80,000 clones, about 80% appearing once. Specimen: PBMCs. Receptors originate from a middle-aged man in good health and CMV-seronegative.

The chain carries TRBV2 and TRBJ1-1, with D perhaps matching TRBD1 (6 bases). The CDR3 runs 16 residues. Trimming pared 6 bases from V and 5 bases from J, leaving 22 bases between. Germline V lookup: CDR1 SNHLY, CDR2 FYNNEI. CDR3 sequence: CASRALPVQGGTEAFF. CDR3 DNA sequence: TGTGCCAGCAGAGCCTTGCCCGTACAGGGTGGGACTGAAGCTTTCTTT.

This clone was seen a single time. The chain uses TRBV28 and TRBJ1-2; no reliable D call. Trimming pared 6 bases from V and 1 base from J, leaving 6 bases between. Germline V gene lookup returns CDR1 MDHEN and CDR2 SYDVKM. There are 12 residues in the CDR3. The CDR3 nucleotides read TGTGCCAGCAGGGAGGGTAACTATGGCTACACCTTC. Amino acids: CASREGNYGYTF.

The V gene is TRBV30, the J gene TRBJ1-5; tentative D call: TRBD1 (5 bases). Germline V CDR1 and CDR2: GTSNPN, SVGIG (reference sequence). V lost 5 bases and J 7 bases, leaving 15 bases between the germline ends. The CDR3 contains 13 residues. The CDR3: CAWDTRGRQPQHF. DNA for the CDR3: TGTGCCTGGGATACCCGGGGGAGACAGCCCCAGCATTTT.

The chain uses TRBV30 and TRBJ2-7, with TRBD1 matching over 7 bases. The germline V gene has CDR1 GTSNPN and CDR2 SVGIG (reference sequence). This CDR3 contains 14 residues. The trim removed 0 bases at V and 3 bases at J, leaving 5 bases unmatched. CDR3 sequence reads: CAWSVTRGIYEQYF. CDR3 sequence (DNA): TGTGCCTGGAGTGTAACCAGGGGGATCTACGAGCAGTACTTC.

This clone was seen a handful of times. V usage is TRBV5-5 and J usage is TRBJ1-2; TRBD1 aligns across 8 bases. Looked up from germline, CDR1 is SGHKS and CDR2 is YYEKEE (reference sequence). The CDR3 totals 13 residues. The junction had 6 bases not matched to a gene; V was cut back by 3 bases and J by 8 bases. The CDR3 loop reads CASSSQGARGYTF. The CDR3 nucleotides read TGTGCCAGCAGCTCGCAGGGGGCGCGGGGCTACACCTTC.

This clone was counted a few times. V is TRBV7-6 and J is TRBJ1-1, with 8 bases lining up with TRBD1. J was trimmed by 2 bases and V by 5 bases; bases with no gene match: 7. The CDR3 sequence is 15 residues long. CDR1 and CDR2 (germline): SGHVS, FNYEAQ. The CDR3 DNA reads as TGTGCCAGCAGCCCCTTCGGACAGGGCAACACTGAAGCTTTCTTT. Residues: CASSPFGQGNTEAFF.

This clone was observed once. This sequence joins TRBV7-9 and TRBJ1-1; TRBD1 aligns across 7 bases. CDR3 length equals 16 residues. Germline values: CDR1 SEHNR, CDR2 FQNEAQ (reference sequence). The trim removed 5 bases at V and 4 bases at J, leaving 13 bases unmatched. The CDR3 is CASSPRREGAPTEAFF. The CDR3 nucleotides read TGTGCCAGCAGCCCCCGGCGCGAGGGGGCGCCCACTGAAGCTTTCTTT.

The genes are TRBV10-3 and TRBJ1-1, with 7 bases lining up with TRBD1. Per the germline V gene, CDR1 is ENHRY and CDR2 is SYGVKD. This CDR3 comprises 15 residues. The V gene end was trimmed by 0 bases and the J gene end by 5 bases; junction bases not matched to a gene: 6. CDR3: CAISESYTQGTEAFF. CDR3 in DNA: TGTGCCATCAGTGAGTCGTACACACAGGGGACTGAAGCTTTCTTT.

The chain has TRBV6-1 and TRBJ1-1; 9 bases align to TRBD1. The V and J ends lost 4 bases and 1 base, in that order; junction bases with no gene match: 1. CDR1 and CDR2 (germline): MNHNS, SASEGT. The length of the CDR3 is 14 residues. The CDR3: CASSGQGENTEAFF. The CDR3 coding sequence is TGTGCCAGCAGTGGACAGGGGGAGAACACTGAAGCTTTCTTT.

This chain connects TRBV14 to TRBJ1-4; the D gene is possibly TRBD1 (5 bases). Germline V gene sequence: CDR1 SGHDN, CDR2 FVKESK. This CDR3 has 15 amino acids. Between the trimmed V and J ends, which lost 6 bases and 0 bases, there was a span of 11 bases. For the CDR3, the DNA is TGTGCCAGCAGTCGAACAGGCGCAACTAATGAAAAACTGTTTTTT. Protein product: CASSRTGATNEKLFF.

The rearrangement uses TRBV5-1 and TRBJ2-2, with a possible D match to TRBD2 (5 bases). The CDR3 is 15 residues long. CDR1 is SGHRS and CDR2 is YFSETQ in the germline V gene. Deletions cut 0 bases from V and 5 bases from J, with 11 bases between. The CDR3 spells CASSLGRPGTGELFF. The CDR3 DNA sequence: TGCGCCAGCAGCTTGGGCAGGCCGGGAACCGGGGAGCTGTTTTTT.

A remark on this clone: Other DNA sequences from this sample encode an identical CDR3 as well. This rearrangement joins TRBV4-1 to TRBJ2-3, with D maybe TRBD2 (5 bases). The CDR3 sequence is 14 residues long. Trimming shortened V by 3 bases and J by 4 bases, and 11 bases separated the two germline ends. Per germline, CDR1 MGHRA and CDR2 YSYEKL. The CDR3 loop is CASSQASRADTQYF. Here the CDR3 DNA reads TGCGCCAGCAGCCAGGCTAGCCGCGCAGATACGCAGTATTTT.

In its sample, this clone was seen a few times. CDR3 in DNA: TGTGCCTGGAGCACCGGGGGTGCATTCTACGAGCAGTACTTC. This sequence encodes CAWSTGGAFYEQYF. The chain recombines TRBV30 with TRBJ2-7, with D possibly being TRBD2 (6 bases). CDR3 size: 14 residues. The V gene lost 3 bases and the J gene lost 3 bases, with 15 bases spanning the gap. Germline loops: CDR1 GTSNPN, CDR2 SVGIG (reference sequence).

The chain carries TRBV30 and TRBJ1-1; TRBD1 matches 7 bases. The junction had 12 bases not matched to a gene; V was cut back by 3 bases and J by 5 bases. Germline V gene lookup returns CDR1 GTSNPN and CDR2 SVGIG (reference sequence). CDR3 length: 15 amino acids. CDR3: CAWRSKGAAATEAFF. The CDR3, as DNA: TGTGCCTGGAGGTCCAAGGGGGCTGCGGCGACTGAAGCTTTCTTT.

This CDR3 reads CASRSAGRKTDTQYF. As DNA, the CDR3 is TGTGCCAGCAGAAGCGCGGGACGGAAGACAGATACGCAGTATTTT. V and J are TRBV27 and TRBJ2-3; D is possibly TRBD2 (6 bases). Per germline, CDR1 MNHEY and CDR2 SMNVEV (reference sequence). This CDR3 comprises 15 residues. Trimming took off 6 bases at V and 3 bases at J, with 16 bases between the two ends.

This chain uses TRBV7-2 with TRBJ2-5; 9 bases align to TRBD2. The CDR3 is made up of 15 amino acids. Germline CDR1 is SGHTA and CDR2 is FQGNSA. Trimming cost V 1 base and J 4 bases; bases outside gene matches: 4. This CDR3 is CASSLEGLASETQYF. The CDR3 DNA is TGTGCCAGCAGCTTAGAGGGACTAGCTTCAGAGACCCAGTACTTC.

The CDR3 sequence: CASSKRLAGGGELFF. For the CDR3, the DNA is TGTGCCAGCAGCAAAAGGTTAGCGGGGGGCGGGGAGCTGTTTTTT. The V call is TRBV21-1, the J call TRBJ2-2; TRBD2 is taken as the D call from the table, unchecked against the DNA. TRBV21-1 is a pseudogene segment. CDR3 size: 15 residues.

The chain is built from TRBV6-6 and TRBJ2-2; no definite D call. Germline-derived CDR1 and CDR2 are MNHNY and SVGAGI (reference sequence). This CDR3 contains 14 residues. The germline V and J ends were trimmed by 2 bases and 3 bases, with 7 bases remaining between them. CDR3 region: CASSYGTYTGELFF. The CDR3 DNA is TGTGCCAGCAGTTACGGTACTTACACCGGGGAGCTGTTTTTT.

This clone was counted once. The chain couples TRBV5-5 to TRBJ2-1, with a tentative D call TRBD1 (5 bases). V lost 3 bases and J lost 8, with 15 bases in between. Looked up from germline, CDR1 is SGHKS and CDR2 is YYEKEE (reference sequence). The CDR3 has 14 residues. The CDR3 coding sequence is TGTGCCAGCAGCTCATACAGGAGCGAGGATGAGCAGTTCTTC. This gives the protein CASSSYRSEDEQFF.

This rearrangement joins TRBV30 to TRBJ1-1, with D maybe TRBD1 (5 bases). Trimming left V 4 bases short and J 3 bases short, with 18 bases between. The CDR3 has 15 residues. The germline V gene has CDR1 GTSNPN and CDR2 SVGIG (reference sequence). The CDR3 nucleotides read TGTGCCTGGAAGGAAGGCGGGGGTAGGTACACTGAAGCTTTCTTT. Its translation: CAWKEGGGRYTEAFF. Supplemented by reference TRBV30 and TRBJ1-1, the full variable domain reads SQTIHQWPATLVQPVGSPLSLECTVEGTSNPNLYWYRQAAGRGLQLLFYSVGIGQISSEVPQNLSASRPQDRQFILSSKKLLLSDSGFYLCAWKEGGGRYTEAFFGQGTRLTVV.

The J gene is TRBJ2-1, the V gene TRBV4-1; a weak D match, TRBD1 (6 bases). CDR1 and CDR2 (germline): MGHRA, YSYEKL. The CDR3 covers 13 residues. V was pared by 6 bases and J by 6 bases, with 12 bases between. The CDR3 coding sequence is TGCGCCAGCAGTTACACAGGGTCCAATGAGCAGTTCTTC. This codes for CASSYTGSNEQFF.

The V call is TRBV6-6, the J call TRBJ2-5, with TRBD2 identical over 10 bases. J was trimmed by 5 bases and V by 6 bases; bases with no gene match: 3. The CDR3 covers 13 residues. Germline CDR1 MNHNY, CDR2 SVGAGI (reference sequence). CDR3 residues: CASRQRGGETQYF. CDR3 DNA sequence: TGTGCCAGCAGGCAGCGGGGGGGGGAGACCCAGTACTTC.

A word on this clone: The same CDR3 arises from other DNA sequences in this sample as well. The chain is built from TRBV6-5 and TRBJ1-2, with 10 bases that match TRBD1. The trim removed 5 bases at V and 8 bases at J, leaving 8 bases unmatched. In germline, CDR1 is MNHEY, CDR2 SVGAGI. The CDR3 runs to 14 residues. The CDR3 here is CASSEDGTGDGYTF. CDR3 coding DNA: TGTGCCAGCAGTGAGGACGGGACAGGGGACGGCTACACCTTC.

The chain is built from TRBV4-3 and TRBJ1-2; D possibly corresponds to TRBD1 (5 bases). CDR1 is LGHNA, CDR2 YSLEER, per germline. CDR3 size: 16 residues. Trimming cost V 0 bases and J 2 bases, with 13 bases left between them. The CDR3: CASSQDGPGSNYGYTF. As DNA, the CDR3 is TGCGCCAGCAGCCAAGATGGTCCAGGGTCAAACTATGGCTACACCTTC.

CDR3 region: CASSQGQGNEKLFF. The CDR3 DNA reads as TGCGCCAGCAGCCAGGGACAGGGAAATGAAAAACTGTTTTTT. The rearrangement joins TRBV5-1 to TRBJ1-4; 9 positions agree with TRBD1. This CDR3 spans 14 amino acids. V was clipped by 4 bases and J by 5 bases; unmatched bases: 3. The V gene's germline CDR1 is SGHRS and CDR2 YFSETQ.

The rearrangement uses TRBV7-9 and TRBJ1-1; TRBD1 is a possible D gene (6 bases). This CDR3 has 14 amino acids. From germline, CDR1 is SEHNR and CDR2 FQNEAQ (reference sequence). V was cut by 4 bases and J by 4 bases, with 13 bases left in between. The chain's CDR3 is CASSSGGAGTEAFF. The CDR3 nucleotides are TGTGCCAGCAGCTCTGGGGGCGCTGGCACTGAAGCTTTCTTT.

The rearrangement joins TRBV19 to TRBJ1-4, with 8 nucleotides matching TRBD1. V trimming: 5 bases; J trimming: 5 bases; junction bases outside the gene matches: 4. Per the germline V gene, CDR1 is LNHDA and CDR2 is SQIVND (reference sequence). The CDR3 loop spans 14 amino acids. The CDR3 loop is CASSPRTGNEKLFF. Written as DNA, the CDR3 is TGTGCCAGTAGTCCACGGACAGGGAATGAAAAACTGTTTTTT. The whole variable domain, remainder taken from reference TRBV19 and TRBJ1-4, is DGGITQSPKYLFRKEGQNVTLSCEQNLNHDAMYWYRQDPGQGLRLIYYSQIVNDFQKGDIAEGYSVSREKKESFPLTVTSAQKNPTAFYLCASSPRTGNEKLFFGSGTQLSVL.

This clone appeared a few times. V is TRBV5-4 and J is TRBJ1-2, with a weak D call TRBD1 (6 bases). CDR3 length: 13 residues. Germline V CDR1 and CDR2: SGHNT, YYREEE (reference sequence). Trimming left V 0 bases short and J 11 bases short, with 14 bases between. The CDR3 coding sequence is TGTGCCAGCAGCTTGGGGGCAGGGGTTGGGTACACCTTC. This gives the protein CASSLGAGVGYTF. Complete variable domain (other parts from reference TRBV5-4 and TRBJ1-2): ETGVTQSPTHLIKTRGQQVTLRCSSQSGHNTVSWYQQALGQGPQFIFQYYREEENGRGNFPPRFSGLQFPNYSSELNVNALELDDSALYLCASSLGAGVGYTFGSGTRLTVV.

The chain carries TRBV6-6 and TRBJ2-7; TRBD2 might be the D (6 bases). Trimming took 1 base from V and 3 from J, leaving 10 bases between them. Germline values: CDR1 MNHNY, CDR2 SVGAGI (reference sequence). The CDR3 spans 14 residues. CDR3 bases: TGTGCCAGCAGTTACTTGGGGGGACTCTACGAGCAGTACTTC. Amino acids: CASSYLGGLYEQYF.

This clone has only one observation. The rearrangement uses TRBV19 and TRBJ2-7; 8 nucleotides agree with TRBD1. The trim removed 1 base at V and 4 bases at J, leaving 6 bases unmatched. The length of the CDR3 is 15 residues. Germline V gene sequence: CDR1 LNHDA, CDR2 SQIVND (reference sequence). The CDR3 sequence is CASSIGSGGPYEQYF. CDR3 bases: TGTGCCAGTAGTATAGGGTCAGGGGGCCCATACGAGCAGTACTTC.